Below are 21 T cell receptor beta chains sequenced from a single sample in a study of control samples from healthy donors and cancer patients. Here immunoSEQ multiplex PCR was the method, and the copy in TCRdb shows in-frame clones only, minus some. The table has roughly 130,000 clones, over 75% seen once. Sequenced material: blood. The receptors originated from a man aged 18 to 30 in good health.

J is TRBJ1-1 and V is TRBV15; possibly TRBD1 for D (6 bases). Trimming removed 2 bases from V and 1 base from J, with 14 bases in between. Germline lookup yields CDR1 LNHNV and CDR2 YYDKDF (reference sequence). This CDR3 comprises 16 residues. CDR3 residues: CATSRWAGGWNTEAFF. CDR3 nucleotides: TGTGCCACCAGCAGATGGGCGGGGGGCTGGAACACTGAAGCTTTCTTT.

This chain joins TRBV6-1 and TRBJ2-7; no clear D. V dropped 2 bases and J dropped 5 bases, with 13 bases sitting between them. CDR3 length: 14 amino acids. Germline V gene sequence: CDR1 MNHNS, CDR2 SASEGT. The CDR3 DNA sequence: TGTGCCAGCAGTGAATCCATAAGGATTGACGAGCAGTACTTC. Protein: CASSESIRIDEQYF.

Here the CDR3 reads CASSLKAGDGYNEQFF. The DNA of the CDR3 is TGTGCCAGCAGCTTAAAGGCGGGAGACGGATACAATGAGCAGTTCTTC. The chain is built from TRBV7-3 and TRBJ2-1; 7 bases agree with TRBD2. Trimming cost V 1 base and J 4 bases; bases outside gene matches: 7. Per germline, CDR1 SGHTA and CDR2 FQGTGA. CDR3 length equals 16 residues.

V and J are TRBV28 and TRBJ2-7, with 8 positions matching TRBD2. V was clipped by 5 bases and J by 2 bases; unmatched bases: 23. The germline V gene encodes CDR1 MDHEN and CDR2 SYDVKM. There are 20 residues in the CDR3. CDR3 DNA sequence: TGTGCCAGCAGTCCTACATCCCGGGGGGGCTCCGATCCATGGCCCTACGAGCAGTACTTC. Translating it yields CASSPTSRGGSDPWPYEQYF.

The chain recombines TRBV24-1 with TRBJ1-5; 8 nucleotides match TRBD1. The V segment lost 5 bases and the J segment 0 bases; nucleotides outside the gene matches: 5. The CDR3 length is 16 residues. Germline CDR1 is KGHDR and CDR2 is SFDVKD. The CDR3, as DNA: TGTGCCACCAGTGCCAAGACAGGGGTTAGCAATCAGCCCCAGCATTTT. It translates to CATSAKTGVSNQPQHF.

The count of this clone is one. This chain links TRBV11-3 with TRBJ1-2; a weak D match, TRBD1 (6 bases). CDR1 and CDR2 (germline): SGHNT, YENEEA. The CDR3 runs 15 residues. V was clipped by 4 bases and J by 8 bases, with 20 bases between them. This chain's CDR3 is CASSSPGDIQGGYTF. CDR3 coding DNA: TGTGCCAGCAGCTCTCCCGGGGACATCCAAGGGGGCTACACCTTC.

The genes are TRBV6-1 and TRBJ1-3; TRBD1 is a possible D gene (6 bases). The V end lost 1 base, the J end lost 4 bases, and 17 bases lay between the germline ends. This CDR3 contains 17 residues. The germline V gene encodes CDR1 MNHNS and CDR2 SASEGT. The CDR3 sequence: CASSEERQGPGGNTIYF. CDR3 sequence (DNA): TGTGCCAGCAGTGAAGAGCGTCAGGGGCCAGGGGGAAACACCATATATTTT.

This chain connects TRBV19 to TRBJ2-1; D may match TRBD1 or TRBD2 (7 bases each). Trimming left V 4 bases short and J 12 bases short, with 16 bases between. Per germline, CDR1 LNHDA and CDR2 SQIVND (reference sequence). The CDR3 consists of 13 residues. As DNA, the CDR3 is TGTGCCAGTAGTAGCCCAGGGGGGGCGGCGCAGTTCTTC. Its protein product is CASSSPGGAAQFF.

The chain carries TRBV7-9 and TRBJ1-3, with D hard to call. Looked up from germline, CDR1 is SEHNR and CDR2 is FQNEAQ (reference sequence). V was trimmed by 1 base and J by 8 bases, leaving 6 bases between them. The CDR3 has 12 amino acids. The CDR3 here is CASSLVEDTIYF. For the CDR3, the DNA is TGTGCCAGCAGCTTAGTCGAGGACACCATATATTTT.

The rearrangement uses TRBV9 and TRBJ1-3, with 10 bases matching TRBD1. The V segment lost 4 bases and the J segment 0 bases; nucleotides outside the gene matches: 13. The V gene's germline CDR1 is SGDLS and CDR2 YYNGEE. CDR3 length: 19 residues. CDR3: CASSFPRTGGPNSGNTIYF. The CDR3 DNA reads as TGTGCCAGCAGCTTCCCCCGGACAGGGGGACCCAACTCTGGAAACACCATATATTTT.

The V gene is TRBV19, the J gene TRBJ2-1; D is uncertain. The length of the CDR3 is 15 residues. The ends were cut back, 3 bases at V and 5 bases at J, with 14 bases in the middle. Germline CDR1 and CDR2: LNHDA and SQIVND (reference sequence). The DNA for the CDR3 is TGTGCCAGTAGTATTTCGGCTAACCCCCACAATGAGCAGTTCTTC. Translating gives CASSISANPHNEQFF.

V gene TRBV19 combines with J gene TRBJ1-5, with 8 bases matching TRBD1. The germline V gene encodes CDR1 LNHDA and CDR2 SQIVND (reference sequence). The CDR3 has 14 amino acids. V dropped 5 bases and J dropped 2; count of bases not matched to a gene: 2. CDR3 residues: CASSPQGGNQPQHF. In DNA form, the CDR3 reads TGTGCCAGTAGTCCACAGGGGGGCAATCAGCCCCAGCATTTT.

The V call is TRBV30, the J call TRBJ1-1, with D hard to call. The CDR3 loop spans 15 amino acids. CDR1 is GTSNPN, CDR2 SVGIG, per germline (reference sequence). The V and J ends lost 3 bases and 2 bases respectively, with 16 bases between them. The CDR3 nucleotides read TGTGCCTGGAGCCCAACCAACCCAACTAACACTGAAGCTTTCTTT. This translates into CAWSPTNPTNTEAFF.

The chain couples TRBV7-9 to TRBJ2-2; D is possibly TRBD1 (6 bases). Between the trimmed V and J ends, which lost 3 bases and 4 bases, there was a span of 9 bases. Germline V gene lookup returns CDR1 SEHNR and CDR2 FQNEAQ (reference sequence). This CDR3 has 14 amino acids. CDR3: CASSFPGATGELFF. Here the CDR3 DNA reads TGTGCCAGCAGCTTTCCAGGGGCCACCGGGGAGCTGTTTTTT.

This chain joins TRBV5-5 and TRBJ2-7; 10 positions match TRBD2. The CDR3 is made up of 17 amino acids. In germline, CDR1 is SGHKS, CDR2 YYEKEE (reference sequence). V lost 0 bases to trimming and J lost 5 bases; unmatched junction nucleotides: 11. Written as DNA, the CDR3 is TGTGCCAGCAGCTTGGGGCTTATAAGGACTAGCGGCGACGAGCAGTACGTC. Translation: CASSLGLIRTSGDEQYV.

CDR3 bases: TGCGCCAGCAGCCAAGGACAGGGTATCGGGACTGAAGCTTTCTTT. This gives the protein CASSQGQGIGTEAFF. The chain is built from TRBV4-1 and TRBJ1-1, with 7 bases fitting TRBD1. Germline V CDR1 and CDR2: MGHRA, YSYEKL. V lost 1 base, J lost 5 bases, and 7 bases stayed unmatched. The CDR3 totals 15 residues.

This clone was found once. The V and J genes are TRBV30 and TRBJ1-2; D gene unclear. Trimming cost V 1 base and J 5 bases, with 11 bases left between them. This CDR3 has 13 residues. Germline V CDR1 and CDR2: GTSNPN, SVGIG (reference sequence). CDR3 nucleotides: TGTGCCTGGAGTGGGCCAGGACCTTATGGCTACACCTTC. It codes for CAWSGPGPYGYTF.

The J gene is TRBJ1-2, the V gene TRBV19; possible D gene TRBD1, 6 bases. The germline V gene encodes CDR1 LNHDA and CDR2 SQIVND (reference sequence). V lost 5 bases and J lost 8, with 12 bases in between. The CDR3 has 12 residues. The CDR3 DNA reads TGTGCCAGTAGTCCTGGACAGCGAGGCTACACCTTC. This encodes CASSPGQRGYTF.

CDR3 sequence (DNA): TGTGCCAGCAGTTCCTTTAAAGGGGAAGCTGAAGCTTTCTTT. Protein sequence: CASSSFKGEAEAFF. V and J are TRBV2 and TRBJ1-1; weak D call: TRBD1 (5 bases). V dropped 5 bases and J dropped 6 bases, with 16 bases sitting between them. The CDR3 spans 14 residues. From germline, CDR1 is SNHLY and CDR2 FYNNEI. Supplemented by reference TRBV2 and TRBJ1-1, the full variable domain reads EPEVTQTPSHQVTQMGQEVILRCVPISNHLYFYWYRQILGQKVEFLVSFYNNEISEKSEIFDDQFSVERPDGSNFTLKIRSTKLEDSAMYFCASSSFKGEAEAFFGQGTRLTVV.

V is TRBV29-1 and J is TRBJ2-2, with 10 bases fitting TRBD1. The V segment lost 6 bases and the J segment 4 bases; nucleotides outside the gene matches: 5. Germline CDR1 reads SQVTM; CDR2 reads ANQGSEA. There are 14 residues in the CDR3. CDR3 in amino acids: CSVPGQGTTGELFF. In DNA form, the CDR3 reads TGCAGCGTCCCGGGACAGGGGACCACCGGGGAGCTGTTTTTT.

V is TRBV28 and J is TRBJ1-5; 10 nucleotides line up with TRBD1. The length of the CDR3 is 17 residues. V gave up 2 bases and J gave up 0 bases; unmatched junction bases: 4. The germline CDR1 and CDR2 sequences are MDHEN and SYDVKM. The CDR3 DNA is TGTGCCAGCAGTTTACAGACAGGGGGCTATAGCAATCAGCCCCAGCATTTT. It yields the protein CASSLQTGGYSNQPQHF.